This paragraph covers one T cell receptor (beta chain) sequence. This clone was detected only once. This clone's antigen is unknown. This may be a read error, as it is one base from a much larger clone. Other DNA sequences from this sample encode an identical CDR3 as well. The germline V end is reduced by 3 bases and the J end by 0 bases; junction bases left unmatched: 0. Taken from the germline V gene, the CDR1 and CDR2 loops are LGHNA and YSLEER. The CDR3 sequence holds 16 residues, the cysteine and phenylalanine included. Only the CDR3 DNA stays, 48 bases, in frame from base 1. The library came from the immunoSEQ multiplex PCR assay. TCRdb obtained this table from immuneACCESS and retained in-frame rearrangements with V and J assigned. These tables miss some clones; where compared with another copy, unresolved V genes account for less than half of the shortfall, and the remainder is unexplained. A total of about 23,000 clones appear in this sample, 87% of them only once. Of the sample, about 7.7% falls within the top ten clones.

These data originate in a study of T cell changes during pregnancy in multiple sclerosis (dated by TCRdb to 2018 to 2020). About the full investigation: In women with multiple sclerosis, the researchers looked at how the T cell repertoire shifted as pregnancy progressed.

The material sequenced was CD8+ T cells from peripheral blood mononuclear cells, taken after pregnancy. This sequence uses TRBV4-3 and TRBJ2-1; 12 nucleotides in the junction match TRBD2. This receptor was obtained from a female donor with multiple sclerosis, enrolled in a pregnancy study. The CDR3 here reads CASSQGLAGSYNEQFF. The DNA reads as follows: TGCGCCAGCAGCCAGGGACTAGCGGGCTCCTACAATGAGCAGTTCTTC.